This T cell receptor beta chain was found in a study of blood T cell repertoires in COVID-19. At the level of the study: Some COVID-19 samples were acute and others convalescent; all came from the United States, Italy and Spain. Sample material is recorded as cDNA or gDNA derived from T cells, B-cell-depleted T cells, or PBMCs.

In germline, CDR1 is LGHNT, CDR2 FRNRAP. CDR3 length: 15 amino acids. The trim removed 6 bases at V and 2 bases at J, leaving 6 bases unmatched. Original analysis: Estimation of nucleated cell counts relied on the amplification of reference gene primers. TCRdb's table, derived via immunoSEQ multiplex PCR, lists solely in-frame clones and lacks some. The DNA was the basis for D and trimming; V, J and clone size are from that table. This table holds under 140,000 clones, about 70% found once. The rearrangement uses TRBV12-5 and TRBJ1-3; 8 bases match TRBD1. The sample comprised peripheral blood. This TCR came from an older woman with acute or convalescent COVID-19. CDR3 region: CASGEGTGTGNTIYF. CDR3 in DNA: TGTGCTAGTGGGGAGGGGACAGGAACTGGAAACACCATATATTTT.